This TCR beta chain derives from a study of patients and donors after allogeneic stem cell transplantation. TCRdb reanalysed the RT-PCR reads using MiXCR and keeps one entry per CDR3 protein. Counted here are approximately 200,000 distinct CDR3 sequences, less than 50% occurring once; the ten biggest clones make up around a tenth. V was clipped by 5 bases and J by 4 bases, with 11 bases between them. The CDR3 length is 13 residues. The material sequenced was blood, either unsorted or a sorted T cell fraction (not recorded which). The chain recombines TRBV12-3 or TRBV12-4 with TRBJ1-2; D perhaps matches TRBD1 (5 bases). This sequence was found in a human donor who was either an allogeneic HSCT recipient or a stem cell or donor lymphocyte infusion donor (not recorded which). It is not recorded whose cells these are; they may come from a transplant donor. CDR3: CASSLVDSYGYTF. The CDR3 DNA follows: TGTGCCAGCAGTCTAGTAGACAGCTATGGCTACACCTTC.